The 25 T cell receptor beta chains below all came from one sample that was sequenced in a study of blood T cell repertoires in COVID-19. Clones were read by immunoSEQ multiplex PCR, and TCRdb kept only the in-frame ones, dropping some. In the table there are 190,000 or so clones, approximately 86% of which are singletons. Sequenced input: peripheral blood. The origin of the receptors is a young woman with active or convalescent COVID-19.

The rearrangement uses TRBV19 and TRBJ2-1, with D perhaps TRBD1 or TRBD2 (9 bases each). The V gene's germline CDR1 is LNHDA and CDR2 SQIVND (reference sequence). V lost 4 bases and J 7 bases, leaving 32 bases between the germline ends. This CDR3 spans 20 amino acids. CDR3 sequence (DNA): TGTGCCAGTAGTAAATTGGTGGGACAGGGCGGGCTAGCGGGAAGGAATGAGCAGTTCTTC. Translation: CASSKLVGQGGLAGRNEQFF.

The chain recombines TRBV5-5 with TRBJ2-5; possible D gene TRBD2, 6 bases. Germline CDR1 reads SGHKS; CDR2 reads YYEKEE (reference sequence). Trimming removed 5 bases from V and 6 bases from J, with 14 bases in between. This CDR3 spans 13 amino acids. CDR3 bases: TGTGCCAGCAGTTTTGCGGGAACGAAGACCCAGTACTTC. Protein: CASSFAGTKTQYF.

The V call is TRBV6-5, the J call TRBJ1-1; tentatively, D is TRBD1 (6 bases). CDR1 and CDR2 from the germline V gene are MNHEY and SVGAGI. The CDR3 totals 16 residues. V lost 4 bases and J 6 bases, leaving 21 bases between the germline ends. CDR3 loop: CASSSSITGQKAEAFF. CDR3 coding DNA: TGTGCCAGCAGTTCAAGTATCACAGGGCAGAAGGCTGAAGCTTTCTTT.

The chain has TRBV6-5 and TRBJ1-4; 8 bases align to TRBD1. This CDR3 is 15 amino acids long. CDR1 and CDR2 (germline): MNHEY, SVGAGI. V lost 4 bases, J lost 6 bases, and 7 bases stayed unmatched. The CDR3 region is CASSSQGAGDEKLFF. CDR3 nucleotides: TGTGCCAGCAGTTCGCAGGGGGCAGGGGATGAAAAACTGTTTTTT.

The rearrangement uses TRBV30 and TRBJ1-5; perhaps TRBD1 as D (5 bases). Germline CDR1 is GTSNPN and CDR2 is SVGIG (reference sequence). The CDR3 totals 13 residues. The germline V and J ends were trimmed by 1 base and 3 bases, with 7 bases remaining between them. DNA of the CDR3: TGTGCCTGGAGTGCAGGGAACAATCAGCCCCAGCATTTT. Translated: CAWSAGNNQPQHF.

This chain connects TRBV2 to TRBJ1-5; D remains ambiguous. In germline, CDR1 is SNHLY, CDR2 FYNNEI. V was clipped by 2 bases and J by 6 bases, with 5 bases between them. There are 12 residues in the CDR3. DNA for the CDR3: TGTGCCAGCAGTGAATTCGGTCAGCCCCAGCATTTT. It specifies CASSEFGQPQHF.

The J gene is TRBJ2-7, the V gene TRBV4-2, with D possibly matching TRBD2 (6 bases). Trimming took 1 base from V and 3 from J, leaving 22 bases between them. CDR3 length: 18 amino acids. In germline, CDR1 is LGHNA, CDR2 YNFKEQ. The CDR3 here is CASSQAGDQDYIFYEQYF. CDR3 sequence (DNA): TGTGCCAGCAGCCAAGCCGGGGACCAGGACTACATATTCTACGAGCAGTACTTC.

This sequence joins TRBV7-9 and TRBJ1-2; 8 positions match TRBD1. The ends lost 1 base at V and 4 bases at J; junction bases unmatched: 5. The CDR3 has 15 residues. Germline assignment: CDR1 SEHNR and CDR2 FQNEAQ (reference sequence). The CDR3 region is CASSLVPGGSYGYTF. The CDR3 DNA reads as TGTGCCAGCAGCTTAGTTCCAGGGGGCAGCTATGGCTACACCTTC.

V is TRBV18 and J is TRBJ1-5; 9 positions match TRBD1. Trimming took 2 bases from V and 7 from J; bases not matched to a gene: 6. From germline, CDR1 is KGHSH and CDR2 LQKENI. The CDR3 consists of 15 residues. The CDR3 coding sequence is TGTGCCAGCTCACCAACTCGACAGGGGGGACAGCCCCAGCATTTT. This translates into CASSPTRQGGQPQHF.

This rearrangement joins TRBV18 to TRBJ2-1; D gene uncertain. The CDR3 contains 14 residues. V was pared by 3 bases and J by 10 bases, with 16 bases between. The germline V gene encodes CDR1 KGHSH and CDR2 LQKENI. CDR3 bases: TGTGCCAGCTCACCTCCTCCCGCCGGCGGCGAGCAGTTCTTC. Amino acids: CASSPPPAGGEQFF.

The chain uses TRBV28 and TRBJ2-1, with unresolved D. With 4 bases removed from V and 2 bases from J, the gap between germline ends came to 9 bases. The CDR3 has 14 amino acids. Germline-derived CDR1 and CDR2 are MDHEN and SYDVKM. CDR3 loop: CASSSTGPYNEQFF. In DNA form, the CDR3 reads TGTGCCAGCAGTTCAACTGGGCCCTACAATGAGCAGTTCTTC.

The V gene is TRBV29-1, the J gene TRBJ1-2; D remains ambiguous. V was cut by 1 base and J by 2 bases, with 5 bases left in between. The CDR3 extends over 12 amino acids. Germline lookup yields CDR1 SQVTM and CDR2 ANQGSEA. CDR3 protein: CSVEVLNYGYTF. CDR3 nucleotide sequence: TGCAGCGTTGAAGTTCTGAACTATGGCTACACCTTC.

In DNA, the CDR3 is TGTGCCACTCAAAAACAGGGCTCTGGGGCCAACGTCCTGACTTTC. It specifies CATQKQGSGANVLTF. The J gene is TRBJ2-6, the V gene TRBV19; D may be TRBD1 (6 bases). Deletions cut 10 bases from V and 0 bases from J, with 13 bases between. The germline V gene has CDR1 LNHDA and CDR2 SQIVND (reference sequence). The CDR3 contains 15 residues.

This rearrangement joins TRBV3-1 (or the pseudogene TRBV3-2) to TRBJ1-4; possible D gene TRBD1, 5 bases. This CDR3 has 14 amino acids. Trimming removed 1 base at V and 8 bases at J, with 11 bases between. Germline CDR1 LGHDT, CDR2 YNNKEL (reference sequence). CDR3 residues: CASSQGSGWEKLFF. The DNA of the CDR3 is TGTGCCAGCAGCCAAGGGTCAGGGTGGGAAAAACTGTTTTTT.

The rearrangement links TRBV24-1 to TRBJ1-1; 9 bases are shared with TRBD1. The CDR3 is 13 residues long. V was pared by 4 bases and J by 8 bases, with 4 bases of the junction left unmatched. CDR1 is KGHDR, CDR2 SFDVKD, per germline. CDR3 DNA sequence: TGTGCCACCAGTGAGCGAACAGGGGGCGAAGCTTTCTTT. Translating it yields CATSERTGGEAFF.

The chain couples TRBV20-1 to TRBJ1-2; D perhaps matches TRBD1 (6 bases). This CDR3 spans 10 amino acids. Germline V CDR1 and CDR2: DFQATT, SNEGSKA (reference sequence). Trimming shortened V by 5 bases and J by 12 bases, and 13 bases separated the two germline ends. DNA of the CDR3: TGCAGTGCTGGGACACCGGGCGACACCTTC. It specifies CSAGTPGDTF.

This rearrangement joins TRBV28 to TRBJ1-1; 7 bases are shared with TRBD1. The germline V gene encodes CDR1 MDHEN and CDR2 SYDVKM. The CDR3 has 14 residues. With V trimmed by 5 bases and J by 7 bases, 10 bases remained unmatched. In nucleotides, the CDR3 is TGTGCCAGCAGTCCCTCGACAGGGCGTAATGAAGCTTTCTTT. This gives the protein CASSPSTGRNEAFF. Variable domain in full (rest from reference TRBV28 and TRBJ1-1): DVKVTQSSRYLVKRTGEKVFLECVQDMDHENMFWYRQDPGLGLRLIYFSYDVKMKEKGDIPEGYSVSREKKERFSLILESASTNQTSMYLCASSPSTGRNEAFFGQGTRLTVV.

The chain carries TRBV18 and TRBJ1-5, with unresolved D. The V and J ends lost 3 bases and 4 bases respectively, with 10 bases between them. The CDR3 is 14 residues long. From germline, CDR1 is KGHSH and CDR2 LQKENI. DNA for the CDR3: TGTGCCAGCTCACCGGTTCGGTCAAATCAGCCCCAGCATTTT. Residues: CASSPVRSNQPQHF. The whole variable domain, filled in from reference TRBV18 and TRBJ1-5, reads NAGVMQNPRHLVRRRGQEARLRCSPMKGHSHVYWYRQLPEEGLKFMVYLQKENIIDESGMPKERFSAEFPKEGPSILRIQQVVRGDSAAYFCASSPVRSNQPQHFGDGTRLSIL.

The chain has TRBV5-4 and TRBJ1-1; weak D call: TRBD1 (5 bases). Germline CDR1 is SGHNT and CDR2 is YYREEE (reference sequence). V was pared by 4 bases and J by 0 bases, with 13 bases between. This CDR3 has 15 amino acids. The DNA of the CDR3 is TGTGCCAGCAGCAACCTACAGGAGATGAACACTGAAGCTTTCTTT. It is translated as CASSNLQEMNTEAFF.

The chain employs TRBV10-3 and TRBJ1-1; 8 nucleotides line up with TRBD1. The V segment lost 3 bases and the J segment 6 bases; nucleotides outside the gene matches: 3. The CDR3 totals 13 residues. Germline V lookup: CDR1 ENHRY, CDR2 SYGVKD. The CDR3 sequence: CAISEKTGAEAFF. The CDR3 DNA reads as TGTGCCATCAGTGAAAAGACAGGGGCTGAAGCTTTCTTT.

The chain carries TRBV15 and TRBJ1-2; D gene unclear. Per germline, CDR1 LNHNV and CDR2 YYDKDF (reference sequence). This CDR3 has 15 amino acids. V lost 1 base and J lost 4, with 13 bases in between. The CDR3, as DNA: TGTGCCACCAGCAGAGTAGGGAGCGGGCCCTATGGCTACACCTTC. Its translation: CATSRVGSGPYGYTF.

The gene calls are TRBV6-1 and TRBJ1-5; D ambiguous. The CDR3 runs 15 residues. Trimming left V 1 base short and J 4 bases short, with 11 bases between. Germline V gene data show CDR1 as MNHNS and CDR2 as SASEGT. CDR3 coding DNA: TGTGCCAGCAGTGAAGTGGCAGGCGAGAATCAGCCCCAGCATTTT. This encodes CASSEVAGENQPQHF.

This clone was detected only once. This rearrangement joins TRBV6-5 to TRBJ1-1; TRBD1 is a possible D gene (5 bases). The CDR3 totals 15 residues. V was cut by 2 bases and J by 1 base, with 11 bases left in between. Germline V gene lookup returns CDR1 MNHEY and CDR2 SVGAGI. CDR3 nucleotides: TGTGCCAGCAGTTACCACGGGACTCAGAACACTGAAGCTTTCTTT. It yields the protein CASSYHGTQNTEAFF.

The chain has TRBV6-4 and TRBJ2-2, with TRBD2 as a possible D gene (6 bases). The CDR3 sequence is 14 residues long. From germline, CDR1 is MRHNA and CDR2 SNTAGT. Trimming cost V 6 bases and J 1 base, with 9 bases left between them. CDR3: CASRGDWNTGELFF. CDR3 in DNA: TGTGCCAGCAGAGGGGACTGGAACACCGGGGAGCTGTTTTTT.

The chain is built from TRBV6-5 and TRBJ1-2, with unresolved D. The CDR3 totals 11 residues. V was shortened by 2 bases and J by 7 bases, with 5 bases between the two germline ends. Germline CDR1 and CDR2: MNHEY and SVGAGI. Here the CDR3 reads CASSYPGGYTF. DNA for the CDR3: TGTGCCAGCAGTTACCCGGGTGGCTACACCTTC.